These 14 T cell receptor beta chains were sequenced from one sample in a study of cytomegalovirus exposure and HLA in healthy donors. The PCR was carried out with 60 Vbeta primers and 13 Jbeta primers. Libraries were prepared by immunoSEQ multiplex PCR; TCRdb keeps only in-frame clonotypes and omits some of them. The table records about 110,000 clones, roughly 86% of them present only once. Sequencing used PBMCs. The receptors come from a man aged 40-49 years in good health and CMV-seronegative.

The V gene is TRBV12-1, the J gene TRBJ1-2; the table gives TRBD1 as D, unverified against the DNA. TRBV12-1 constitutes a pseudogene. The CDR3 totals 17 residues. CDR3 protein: CASSPPKSPGQSMRYTF. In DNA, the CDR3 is TGTGCCAGCAGCCCACCAAAATCTCCGGGACAGTCTATGCGCTACACCTTC.

The CDR3 DNA is TGTGCCAGCAGTGAAGCCCCCCACACAGGGAACGCTAGATACTCTGGGGCCAACGTCCTGACTTTC. It is translated as CASSEAPHTGNARYSGANVLTF. The chain has TRBV6-1 and TRBJ2-6; maybe TRBD1 (6 bases). The CDR3 contains 22 residues. V gave up 0 bases and J gave up 0 bases, with 24 bases separating them. Looked up from germline, CDR1 is MNHNS and CDR2 is SASEGT.

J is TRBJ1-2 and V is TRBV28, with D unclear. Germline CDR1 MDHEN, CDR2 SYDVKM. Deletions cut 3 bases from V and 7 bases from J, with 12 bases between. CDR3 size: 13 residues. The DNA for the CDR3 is TGTGCCAGCAGTTTTAGTCGTGCCGCTGGCTACACCTTC. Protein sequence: CASSFSRAAGYTF.

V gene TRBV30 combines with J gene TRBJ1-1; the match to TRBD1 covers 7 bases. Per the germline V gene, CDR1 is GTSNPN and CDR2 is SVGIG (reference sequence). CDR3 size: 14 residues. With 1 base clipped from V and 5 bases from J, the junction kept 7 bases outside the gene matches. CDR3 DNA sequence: TGTGCCTGGAGTGGGACAGGTCAATGGACTGAAGCTTTCTTT. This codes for CAWSGTGQWTEAFF.

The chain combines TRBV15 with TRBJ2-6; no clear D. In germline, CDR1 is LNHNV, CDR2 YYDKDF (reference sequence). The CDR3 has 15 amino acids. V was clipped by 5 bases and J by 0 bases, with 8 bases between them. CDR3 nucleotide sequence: TGTGCCACCAGCGAGACAAGCTCTGGGGCCAACGTCCTGACTTTC. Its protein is CATSETSSGANVLTF.

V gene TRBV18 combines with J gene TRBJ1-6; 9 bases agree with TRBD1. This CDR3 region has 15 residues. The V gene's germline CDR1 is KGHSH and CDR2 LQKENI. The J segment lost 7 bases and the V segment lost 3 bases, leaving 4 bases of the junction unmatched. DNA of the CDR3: TGTGCCAGCTCACCCATAGACAGGGGGAATTCACCCCTCCACTTT. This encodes CASSPIDRGNSPLHF.

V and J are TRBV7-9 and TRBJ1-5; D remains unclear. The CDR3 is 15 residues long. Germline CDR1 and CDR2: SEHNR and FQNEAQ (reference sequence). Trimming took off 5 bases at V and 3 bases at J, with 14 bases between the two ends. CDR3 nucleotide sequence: TGTGCCAGCAGCCCAGAGTCAGGTCTCAATCAGCCCCAGCATTTT. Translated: CASSPESGLNQPQHF.

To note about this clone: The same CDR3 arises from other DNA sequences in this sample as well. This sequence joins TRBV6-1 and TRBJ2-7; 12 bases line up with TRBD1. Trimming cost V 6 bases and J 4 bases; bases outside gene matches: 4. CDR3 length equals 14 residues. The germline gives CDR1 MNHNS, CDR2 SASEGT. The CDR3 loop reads CASSPGQGAYEQYF. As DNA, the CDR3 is TGTGCCAGCAGCCCGGGACAGGGGGCGTACGAGCAGTACTTC.

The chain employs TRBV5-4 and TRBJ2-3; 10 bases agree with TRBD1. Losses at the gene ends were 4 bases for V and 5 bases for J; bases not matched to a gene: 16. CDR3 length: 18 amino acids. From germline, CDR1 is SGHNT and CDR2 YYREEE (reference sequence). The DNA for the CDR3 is TGTGCCAGCAGCGCCCTTAGTAGGGGACAGGGGAATTTAGATACGCAGTATTTT. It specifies CASSALSRGQGNLDTQYF.

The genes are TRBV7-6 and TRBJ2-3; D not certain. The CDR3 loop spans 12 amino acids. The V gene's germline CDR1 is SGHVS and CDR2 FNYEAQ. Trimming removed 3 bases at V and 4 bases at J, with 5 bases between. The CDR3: CASSLGPDTQYF. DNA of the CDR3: TGTGCCAGCAGCTTGGGCCCAGATACGCAGTATTTT.

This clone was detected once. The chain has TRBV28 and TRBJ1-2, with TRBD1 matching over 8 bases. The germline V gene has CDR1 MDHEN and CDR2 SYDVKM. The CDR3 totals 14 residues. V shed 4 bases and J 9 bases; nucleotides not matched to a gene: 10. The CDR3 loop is CASSSPDRVNSYTF. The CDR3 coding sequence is TGTGCCAGCAGTTCCCCGGACAGGGTTAATAGCTACACCTTC.

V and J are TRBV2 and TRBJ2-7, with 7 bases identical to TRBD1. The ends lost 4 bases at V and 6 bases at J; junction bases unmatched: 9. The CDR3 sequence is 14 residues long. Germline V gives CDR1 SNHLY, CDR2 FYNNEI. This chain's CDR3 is CASSVGTEYGEQYF. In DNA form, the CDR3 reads TGTGCCAGCAGTGTAGGGACAGAGTATGGCGAGCAGTACTTC.

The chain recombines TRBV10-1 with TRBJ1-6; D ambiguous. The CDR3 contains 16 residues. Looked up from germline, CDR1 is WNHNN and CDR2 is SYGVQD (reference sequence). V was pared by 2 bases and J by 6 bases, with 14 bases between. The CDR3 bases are TGCGCCAGCAGTGAGGAACCCCGGGATGTTAATTCACCCCTCCACTTT. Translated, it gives CASSEEPRDVNSPLHF.

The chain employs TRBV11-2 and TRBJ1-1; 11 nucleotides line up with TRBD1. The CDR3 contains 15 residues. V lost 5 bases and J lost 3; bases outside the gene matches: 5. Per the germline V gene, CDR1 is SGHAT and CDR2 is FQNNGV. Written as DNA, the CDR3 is TGTGCCAGCAGCCAGGACAGGGGGCTGTACACTGAAGCTTTCTTT. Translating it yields CASSQDRGLYTEAFF.